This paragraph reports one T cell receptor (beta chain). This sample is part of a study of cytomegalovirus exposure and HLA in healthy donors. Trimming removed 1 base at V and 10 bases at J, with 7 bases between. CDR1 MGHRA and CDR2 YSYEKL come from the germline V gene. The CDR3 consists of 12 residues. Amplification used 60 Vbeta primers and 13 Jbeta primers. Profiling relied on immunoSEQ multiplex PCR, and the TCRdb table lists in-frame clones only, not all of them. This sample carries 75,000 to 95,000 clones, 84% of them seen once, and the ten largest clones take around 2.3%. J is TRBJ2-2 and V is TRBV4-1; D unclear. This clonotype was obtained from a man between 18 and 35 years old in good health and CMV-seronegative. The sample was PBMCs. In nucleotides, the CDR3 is TGCGCCAGCAGCCAAGTGGCCGAGGAGCTGTTTTTT. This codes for CASSQVAEELFF.